One and the same sample provided the 11 T cell receptor beta chains below, sequenced in a study of blood T cell repertoires in COVID-19. TCRdb's copy holds only in-frame clones and misses some; the assay was immunoSEQ multiplex PCR. The sample has tens of thousands of clones, around 74% seen once. The sequencing input was peripheral blood. All receptors come from an elderly woman with acute or convalescent COVID-19.

The chain uses TRBV6-4 and TRBJ1-2, with 10 bases identical to TRBD1. Germline V CDR1 and CDR2: MRHNA, SNTAGT. This CDR3 is built from 17 residues. Losses at the gene ends were 1 base for V and 4 bases for J; bases not matched to a gene: 9. CDR3 sequence reads: CASSDWDRGYGGYGYTF. CDR3 bases: TGTGCCAGCAGTGACTGGGACAGGGGTTATGGAGGCTATGGCTACACCTTC.

This clone was counted between two and nine times. The rearrangement joins TRBV6-6 to TRBJ2-5, with D maybe TRBD1 (6 bases). Germline CDR1 MNHNY, CDR2 SVGAGI (reference sequence). Trimming took off 8 bases at V and 8 bases at J, with 18 bases between the two ends. The CDR3 is 13 amino acids. The CDR3 coding sequence is TGTGCCAGCGTTAATGATGTAGGGGGAACCCAGTACTTC. It translates to CASVNDVGGTQYF.

This clone was observed a handful of times. The chain joins TRBV20-1 to TRBJ2-3, with D perhaps matching TRBD2 (5 bases). From germline, CDR1 is DFQATT and CDR2 SNEGSKA (reference sequence). This CDR3 is 15 amino acids long. With 3 bases removed from V and 1 base from J, the gap between germline ends came to 14 bases. The CDR3 region is CSASSGKLGTDTQYF. The CDR3 DNA is TGCAGTGCTAGTTCCGGGAAATTGGGCACAGATACGCAGTATTTT.

This sequence joins TRBV15 and TRBJ2-7; D is perhaps TRBD1 (6 bases). V lost 1 base, J lost 4 bases, and 11 bases lay in between. CDR1 is LNHNV, CDR2 YYDKDF, per germline (reference sequence). This CDR3 comprises 14 residues. The CDR3 loop reads CATSRGNRAYEQYF. CDR3 DNA sequence: TGTGCCACCAGCAGAGGCAACAGGGCTTACGAGCAGTACTTC.

This clone appeared a single time. DNA for the CDR3: TGTGCCAGCAGTTTCGGGACAGAGAACGAAAAACTGTTTTTT. Residues: CASSFGTENEKLFF. This chain connects TRBV28 to TRBJ1-4; 7 bases are shared with TRBD1. The junction had 6 bases not matched to a gene; V was cut back by 3 bases and J by 8 bases. Per germline, CDR1 MDHEN and CDR2 SYDVKM. There are 14 residues in the CDR3.

This clone came up a few times. V is TRBV23-1 and J is TRBJ2-7; a weak D match, TRBD2 (5 bases). TRBV23-1 is an ORF, and what it does is uncertain. There are 16 residues in the CDR3. Trimming removed 4 bases at V and 2 bases at J, with 18 bases between. As DNA, the CDR3 is TGCGCCAGCAGTCCTCGGGAACGGAAGCCTGCCTACGAGCAGTACTTC. Translation gives CASSPRERKPAYEQYF.

V usage is TRBV7-9 and J usage is TRBJ2-2, with 12 bases that match TRBD2. This CDR3 comprises 16 residues. Unmatched junction bases numbered 8, after V lost 5 bases and J lost 7 bases. Germline loops: CDR1 SEHNR, CDR2 FQNEAQ (reference sequence). CDR3 DNA: TGTGCCAGCAGCCGGACTAGCGGGAAATCTGGCGGGGAGCTGTTTTTT. It encodes CASSRTSGKSGGELFF. Based on the CDR3 plus reference TRBV7-9 and TRBJ2-2, the full variable domain is DTGVSQNPRHKITKRGQNVTFRCDPISEHNRLYWYRQTLGQGPEFLTYFQNEAQLEKSRLLSDRFSAERPKGSFSTLEIQRTEQGDSAMYLCASSRTSGKSGGELFFGEGSRLTVL.

In this sample, this clone turned up once. This sequence joins TRBV24-1 and TRBJ1-2; D gene ambiguous. From germline, CDR1 is KGHDR and CDR2 SFDVKD. The CDR3 sequence is 15 residues long. Trimming stripped 1 base from V and 7 bases from J, with 15 bases between. The CDR3 nucleotides read TGTGCCACCAGTGATTTTGGGAGGTCTGAGACTGGCTACACCTTC. This codes for CATSDFGRSETGYTF.

The DNA for the CDR3 is TGCGCCAGCAGTAAAAACCGGGACAGGGGGCAACCTGTCGATCAGCCCCAGCATTTT. Translating gives CASSKNRDRGQPVDQPQHF. This sequence joins TRBV10-1 and TRBJ1-5, with TRBD1 matching over 12 bases. The length of the CDR3 is 19 residues. The J segment lost 5 bases and the V segment lost 5 bases, leaving 16 bases of the junction unmatched. The germline CDR1 and CDR2 sequences are WNHNN and SYGVQD (reference sequence).

The CDR3 coding sequence is TGCGCCAGCAGTGAGGTTATCGGCTCCTACAATGAGCAGTTCTTC. Its protein is CASSEVIGSYNEQFF. This chain connects TRBV10-1 to TRBJ2-1; no clear D gene. CDR1 is WNHNN and CDR2 is SYGVQD in the germline V gene (reference sequence). This CDR3 has 15 amino acids. The germline V and J ends were trimmed by 2 bases and 0 bases, with 8 bases remaining between them.

The chain carries TRBV19 and TRBJ2-1; weak D call: TRBD2 (6 bases). Germline V lookup: CDR1 LNHDA, CDR2 SQIVND (reference sequence). With 3 bases removed from V and 3 bases from J, the gap between germline ends came to 12 bases. The CDR3 length is 15 residues. This CDR3 is CASSILTGDYNEQFF. Written as DNA, the CDR3 is TGTGCCAGTAGTATCTTAACGGGAGACTACAATGAGCAGTTCTTC. The full variable domain, its missing parts supplied by reference TRBV19 and TRBJ2-1, is DGGITQSPKYLFRKEGQNVTLSCEQNLNHDAMYWYRQDPGQGLRLIYYSQIVNDFQKGDIAEGYSVSREKKESFPLTVTSAQKNPTAFYLCASSILTGDYNEQFFGPGTRLTVL.